A selection of T cell receptor beta chains follows, all from one sample in a study of T-cell memory formation after mild COVID-19. TCRdb redid the calling of the 5' RACE reads with MiXCR, one entry per CDR3 protein. The data show around 29,000 distinct CDR3 sequences, roughly 12% seen once. Sequenced: PBMCs or a T cell subset sorted from them (not recorded which). Receptor source: an adult woman who had mild COVID-19 (a few samples of this study predate the infection). Cell type and time point are not known. Both conserved end residues are part of each CDR3. Each record gives: clone size, V gene, J gene, D gene, CDR3 DNA, CDR3 protein. A D gene is named only where the DNA matches it firmly. A clone size is listed for some rows: how often the clone was seen (once, few, many), or a class if it is expanded.

clone size: many; V gene: TRBV5-1; J gene: TRBJ2-3; D gene: -; CDR3 DNA: TGCGCCAGCAGCTTGGGGGGCCCAGATACGCAGTATTTT; CDR3 protein: CASSLGGPDTQYF
clone size: many; V gene: TRBV7-9; J gene: TRBJ1-1; D gene: -; CDR3 DNA: TGTGCCAGCAGTTCAAGGAGCACTGAAGCTTTCTTT; CDR3 protein: CASSSRSTEAFF
clone size: many; V gene: TRBV10-3; J gene: TRBJ1-1; D gene: -; CDR3 DNA: TGTGCCATCAGTGAGAGGCTGAACACTGAAGCTTTCTTT; CDR3 protein: CAISERLNTEAFF
clone size: many; V gene: TRBV18; J gene: TRBJ2-1; D gene: -; CDR3 DNA: TGTGCCAGCTCACCAGTCAGGAGTGAGCAGTTCTTC; CDR3 protein: CASSPVRSEQFF
clone size: many; V gene: TRBV5-1; J gene: TRBJ2-4; D gene: TRBD1; CDR3 DNA: TGCGCCAGCAGCTTGGATGGTACAGGGGGCGGAAACATTCAGTACTTC; CDR3 protein: CASSLDGTGGGNIQYF
clone size: -; V gene: TRBV5-6; J gene: TRBJ1-5; D gene: TRBD1; CDR3 DNA: TGTGCCAGCAGCGCGGGACAGGGTTTTCAGCCCCAGCATTTT; CDR3 protein: CASSAGQGFQPQHF
clone size: many; V gene: TRBV6-2/TRBV6-3; J gene: TRBJ1-2; D gene: TRBD1; CDR3 DNA: TGTGCCAGCAGTTACGTGGACAGGTCCGGTGGCTACACCTTC; CDR3 protein: CASSYVDRSGGYTF
clone size: -; V gene: TRBV6-5; J gene: TRBJ2-1; D gene: -; CDR3 DNA: TGTGCCAGCAGTTCCGGAGGGTCTCGAGCTTACAATGAGCAGTTCTTC; CDR3 protein: CASSSGGSRAYNEQFF
clone size: many; V gene: TRBV12-3/TRBV12-4; J gene: TRBJ2-5; D gene: TRBD2; CDR3 DNA: TGTGCCAGCAGTTTATTTAGCGGGGGGGCGGAGGAGACCCAGTACTTC; CDR3 protein: CASSLFSGGAEETQYF
clone size: many; V gene: TRBV4-2; J gene: TRBJ2-2; D gene: TRBD2; CDR3 DNA: TGTGCCAGCAGCCTTACTCTTAGCGGGTCGAACACCGGGGAGCTGTTTTTT; CDR3 protein: CASSLTLSGSNTGELFF
clone size: few; V gene: TRBV5-1; J gene: TRBJ2-5; D gene: TRBD1; CDR3 DNA: TGCGCCAGCAGTCCACAGGGGACGTCCCAAGAGACCCAGTACTTC; CDR3 protein: CASSPQGTSQETQYF
clone size: many; V gene: TRBV5-1; J gene: TRBJ2-7; D gene: TRBD1; CDR3 DNA: TGCGCCAGCAGCCCCCCAGGGGGACAGGGGATCTACGAGCAGTACTTC; CDR3 protein: CASSPPGGQGIYEQYF
clone size: once; V gene: TRBV5-1; J gene: TRBJ2-3; D gene: -; CDR3 DNA: TGCGCCAGCAGCCAACGAACGGGGCGCACAGATACGCAGTATTTT; CDR3 protein: CASSQRTGRTDTQYF
clone size: once; V gene: TRBV6-2/TRBV6-3; J gene: TRBJ1-1; D gene: -; CDR3 DNA: TGTGCCAGCAGTCGGCTAGGGGGGGTGAACACTGAAGCTTTCTTT; CDR3 protein: CASSRLGGVNTEAFF
clone size: once; V gene: TRBV12-3/TRBV12-4; J gene: TRBJ2-1; D gene: TRBD2; CDR3 DNA: TGTGCCAGCAGTTTCGGGTCTAGCGGGGGGATTTTTCGAGTATCCTACAATGAGCAGTTCTTC; CDR3 protein: CASSFGSSGGIFRVSYNEQFF
clone size: many; V gene: TRBV20-1; J gene: TRBJ2-3; D gene: -; CDR3 DNA: TGCAGTGCTAGGACAAATTATGGAGATACGCAGTATTTT; CDR3 protein: CSARTNYGDTQYF
clone size: many; V gene: TRBV6-2/TRBV6-3; J gene: TRBJ1-1; D gene: -; CDR3 DNA: TGTGCCAGTTCGGGACATATGAACACTGAAGCTTTCTTT; CDR3 protein: CASSGHMNTEAFF
clone size: many; V gene: TRBV5-1; J gene: TRBJ1-2; D gene: -; CDR3 DNA: TGCGCCAGCAGCTTAAAAGGGGGACATGTCTATGGCTACACCTTC; CDR3 protein: CASSLKGGHVYGYTF
clone size: many; V gene: TRBV12-3/TRBV12-4; J gene: TRBJ2-7; D gene: -; CDR3 DNA: TGTGCCAGCAGTCCCGGTTACTCCAGGCACTACGAGCAGTACTTC; CDR3 protein: CASSPGYSRHYEQYF
clone size: many; V gene: TRBV7-9; J gene: TRBJ1-2; D gene: TRBD1; CDR3 DNA: TGTGCCAGCAGCTTAGGGGACAGGGGTTTCTATGGCTACACCTTC; CDR3 protein: CASSLGDRGFYGYTF
clone size: many; V gene: TRBV5-4; J gene: TRBJ1-1; D gene: TRBD1; CDR3 DNA: TGTGCCAGCAGCGAGACAGGGTTGAACACTGAAGCTTTCTTT; CDR3 protein: CASSETGLNTEAFF
clone size: many; V gene: TRBV24-1; J gene: TRBJ2-3; D gene: TRBD2; CDR3 DNA: TGTGCCACCAGTGATTTTCCCGGGACTAGCGGGGCTGATACGCAGTATTTT; CDR3 protein: CATSDFPGTSGADTQYF
clone size: few; V gene: TRBV20-1; J gene: TRBJ2-7; D gene: -; CDR3 DNA: TGCAGTGCTAACCCCCCCCAGGGAGGATCCTACGAGCAGTACTTC; CDR3 protein: CSANPPQGGSYEQYF
clone size: many; V gene: TRBV2; J gene: TRBJ1-5; D gene: -; CDR3 DNA: TGTGCCAGCAGCCGCGAGGGAGGCAATCAGCCCCAGCATTTT; CDR3 protein: CASSREGGNQPQHF
clone size: many; V gene: TRBV4-1; J gene: TRBJ2-3; D gene: -; CDR3 DNA: TGCGCCAGCAGCCAGGACACAGATACGCAGTATTTT; CDR3 protein: CASSQDTDTQYF
clone size: -; V gene: TRBV5-6; J gene: TRBJ2-3; D gene: -; CDR3 DNA: TGTGCCAGCAGCCAGGCCGGGGGCCGCACAGATACGCAGTATTTT; CDR3 protein: CASSQAGGRTDTQYF
clone size: many; V gene: TRBV10-3; J gene: TRBJ2-5; D gene: TRBD2; CDR3 DNA: TGTGCCATCAAACCGGGACTAGCGGGAGAGACCCAGTACTTC; CDR3 protein: CAIKPGLAGETQYF
clone size: few; V gene: TRBV6-2/TRBV6-3; J gene: TRBJ1-1; D gene: TRBD1; CDR3 DNA: TGTGCCAGCAGTTACGCGAGACGTACCGGGACAGGGCTAGGAAACACTGAAGCTTTCTTT; CDR3 protein: CASSYARRTGTGLGNTEAFF
clone size: many; V gene: TRBV6-2/TRBV6-3; J gene: TRBJ1-2; D gene: TRBD1; CDR3 DNA: TGTGCCAGCAGTCCGTACCCTAGACAGGGATCGTCCTATGGCTACACCTTC; CDR3 protein: CASSPYPRQGSSYGYTF
clone size: many; V gene: TRBV7-2; J gene: TRBJ2-3; D gene: TRBD2; CDR3 DNA: TGTGCCAGTACTAGCGGGAGGGCCTCACAGGATACGCAGTATTTT; CDR3 protein: CASTSGRASQDTQYF
clone size: many; V gene: TRBV20-1; J gene: TRBJ2-7; D gene: -; CDR3 DNA: TGCAGTAATATAAGGGCTAGCTCCTACGAGCAGTACTTC; CDR3 protein: CSNIRASSYEQYF
clone size: -; V gene: TRBV2; J gene: TRBJ2-7; D gene: -; CDR3 DNA: TGTGCCAGCATGAACGAATGGGGGTCATACGAGCAGTACTTC; CDR3 protein: CASMNEWGSYEQYF
clone size: many; V gene: TRBV9; J gene: TRBJ2-2; D gene: -; CDR3 DNA: TGTGCCAGCAGCCCGAGAACCGGGGAGCTGTTTTTT; CDR3 protein: CASSPRTGELFF
clone size: many; V gene: TRBV6-2/TRBV6-3; J gene: TRBJ1-1; D gene: -; CDR3 DNA: TGTGCCAGCAGTTCCCCACAGGGTGTTTGGTTGGCTTTCTTT; CDR3 protein: CASSSPQGVWLAFF
clone size: many; V gene: TRBV5-1; J gene: TRBJ1-6; D gene: -; CDR3 DNA: TGCGCCAGCAGCCAGACGACAGTCCCGAGCGGTTCACCCCTCCACTTT; CDR3 protein: CASSQTTVPSGSPLHF
clone size: many; V gene: TRBV27; J gene: TRBJ2-4; D gene: -; CDR3 DNA: TGTGCCAGCAGTTTTTCCTGGCAGGGGGGAAACATTCAGTACTTC; CDR3 protein: CASSFSWQGGNIQYF
clone size: many; V gene: TRBV7-9; J gene: TRBJ2-5; D gene: TRBD2; CDR3 DNA: TGTGCCAGCAGCTCCGACCGTTTAGCGGGATTTCTGGAGACCCAGTACTTC; CDR3 protein: CASSSDRLAGFLETQYF
clone size: many; V gene: TRBV4-1; J gene: TRBJ2-2; D gene: TRBD2; CDR3 DNA: TGCGCCAGCAGCTACGGGGGGGCAATCGGGGAGCTGTTTTTT; CDR3 protein: CASSYGGAIGELFF
clone size: -; V gene: TRBV6-2/TRBV6-3; J gene: TRBJ2-7; D gene: TRBD2; CDR3 DNA: TGTGCCAGCAGTTACTTTGGGACTAGCGCCTACGAGCAGTACTTC; CDR3 protein: CASSYFGTSAYEQYF
clone size: many; V gene: TRBV11-2; J gene: TRBJ2-1; D gene: -; CDR3 DNA: TGTGCCAGCAGCTTAGCAGCTGGAACCCTCTACAATGAGCAGTTCTTC; CDR3 protein: CASSLAAGTLYNEQFF
clone size: many; V gene: TRBV12-3/TRBV12-4; J gene: TRBJ1-1; D gene: -; CDR3 DNA: TGTGCCAGCAGTTTAGGTCTACAGATCATTAGTGGAGAAGCTTTCTTT; CDR3 protein: CASSLGLQIISGEAFF
clone size: many; V gene: TRBV4-2; J gene: TRBJ1-5; D gene: -; CDR3 DNA: TGTGCCAGCAGCCCCCCAGGCGATCAGCCCCAGCATTTT; CDR3 protein: CASSPPGDQPQHF
clone size: many; V gene: TRBV9; J gene: TRBJ2-7; D gene: -; CDR3 DNA: TGTGCCAGCAGCGTAACGGCCGGCCCAGCGCAGGGCCCCTACGAGCAGTACTTC; CDR3 protein: CASSVTAGPAQGPYEQYF
clone size: many; V gene: TRBV20-1; J gene: TRBJ1-4; D gene: -; CDR3 DNA: TGCAGTGCTAGAGATAACGCCAGAGAAAAACTGTTTTTT; CDR3 protein: CSARDNAREKLFF